A single sample is the source of the 27 T cell receptor beta chains below, sequenced in a study of CD8+CD57+ T cells in acquired aplastic anemia. Genomic DNA acted as the template from which TCR beta VDJ combination and CDR3 sequence profiling were carried out. Each CDR3 protein is one row after TCRdb ran MiXCR on the reads. This sample has 200,000 or so distinct CDR3 sequences, with 64% found just once. Sequenced material: sorted CD4+, CD8+, or CD8+CD57+ T cells (not recorded which) from PBMCs. These receptor sequences come from a human donor with severe aplastic anemia or a healthy control (not recorded which).

V and J are TRBV5-1 and TRBJ2-7, with 9 nucleotides matching TRBD1. This CDR3 comprises 15 residues. Germline-derived CDR1 and CDR2 are SGHRS and YFSETQ. V lost 2 bases to trimming and J lost 5 bases; unmatched junction nucleotides: 8. CDR3 sequence: CASSFPRTGENEQYF. CDR3 DNA sequence: TGCGCCAGCAGCTTCCCCCGGACAGGGGAGAACGAGCAGTACTTC.

V is TRBV2 and J is TRBJ2-2; TRBD2 agrees at 11 bases. V shed 2 bases, J shed 7 bases, and the junction held 6 bases outside the gene matches. In germline, CDR1 is SNHLY, CDR2 FYNNEI. This CDR3 comprises 16 residues. The CDR3 region is CASSELAGGLGGELFF. The CDR3 coding sequence is TGTGCCAGCAGTGAACTAGCGGGGGGATTGGGCGGGGAGCTGTTTTTT. The whole variable domain, filled in from reference TRBV2 and TRBJ2-2, reads EPEVTQTPSHQVTQMGQEVILRCVPISNHLYFYWYRQILGQKVEFLVSFYNNEISEKSEIFDDQFSVERPDGSNFTLKIRSTKLEDSAMYFCASSELAGGLGGELFFGEGSRLTVL.

This chain links TRBV29-1 with TRBJ2-7; TRBD1 agrees at 7 bases. After removal of 4 bases from V and 1 base from J, the junction contained 1 base not matched to a gene. Germline V gene data show CDR1 as SQVTM and CDR2 as ANQGSEA. The CDR3 is 12 residues long. The CDR3 DNA follows: TGCAGCGTTGTGGGACAGTCCTACGAGCAGTACTTC. As protein: CSVVGQSYEQYF.

This chain uses TRBV20-1 with TRBJ1-1, with TRBD1 as a possible D gene (6 bases). The CDR3 sequence is 14 residues long. V was shortened by 2 bases and J by 1 base, with 11 bases between the two germline ends. The germline CDR1 and CDR2 sequences are DFQATT and SNEGSKA (reference sequence). DNA of the CDR3: TGCAGTGCTAGATCCGGGACACCGAACACTGAAGCTTTCTTT. This translates into CSARSGTPNTEAFF.

This clonotype was counted a few times. The chain uses TRBV3-1 and TRBJ1-2; TRBD1 matches at 8 bases. This CDR3 has 17 residues. Germline V lookup: CDR1 LGHDT, CDR2 YNNKEL (reference sequence). Trimming took 0 bases from V and 6 from J; bases not matched to a gene: 12. The CDR3 nucleotides read TGTGCCAGCAGCCAAGAAGTGGACAGGGTGAAGCAGGATGGCTACACCTTC. Translated: CASSQEVDRVKQDGYTF.

The genes are TRBV25-1 and TRBJ1-1; D possibly corresponds to TRBD1 (6 bases). Germline V gene lookup returns CDR1 MGHDK and CDR2 SYGVNS. Trimming left V 7 bases short and J 5 bases short, with 17 bases between. The CDR3 length is 14 residues. The CDR3 here is CASTARGAKTEAFF. The DNA of the CDR3 is TGTGCCAGCACCGCTAGGGGGGCAAAAACTGAAGCTTTCTTT.

The chain uses TRBV19 and TRBJ2-7; 7 bases match TRBD1. CDR3 length equals 16 residues. The V gene's germline CDR1 is LNHDA and CDR2 SQIVND (reference sequence). Trimming cost V 4 bases and J 2 bases; bases outside gene matches: 11. CDR3 DNA: TGTGCCAGTAGTAAAGGGGTAGGGGGCGTCGCCTACGAGCAGTACTTC. This translates into CASSKGVGGVAYEQYF.

This chain joins TRBV12-3 or TRBV12-4 and TRBJ2-5; possibly TRBD2 for D (6 bases). Trimming pared 2 bases from V and 4 bases from J, leaving 14 bases between. This CDR3 is built from 15 residues. CDR3 protein: CASSLMGGTGETQYF. In DNA, the CDR3 is TGTGCCAGCAGTTTAATGGGGGGAACGGGAGAGACCCAGTACTTC.

This rearrangement joins TRBV7-2 to TRBJ2-1, with TRBD2 identical over 7 bases. Germline V lookup: CDR1 SGHTA, CDR2 FQGNSA. The CDR3 is 12 amino acids. The trim removed 2 bases at V and 15 bases at J, leaving 7 bases unmatched. For the CDR3, the DNA is TGTGCCAGCAGCTTATCCCGGGGGGAGGGGTTCTTC. This translates into CASSLSRGEGFF.

The chain recombines TRBV7-9 with TRBJ2-7, with TRBD2 as a possible D gene (7 bases). The V gene's germline CDR1 is SEHNR and CDR2 FQNEAQ (reference sequence). V was pared by 5 bases and J by 5 bases, with 13 bases between. This CDR3 spans 13 amino acids. The CDR3 protein is CASSRGGGHEQYF. CDR3 bases: TGTGCCAGCAGCCGTGGGGGGGGCCACGAGCAGTACTTC.

The rearrangement links TRBV9 to TRBJ1-2; tentative D call: TRBD1 (5 bases). The CDR3 has 16 amino acids. Germline CDR1 SGDLS, CDR2 YYNGEE. Trimming removed 4 bases from V and 4 bases from J, with 20 bases in between. In nucleotides, the CDR3 is TGTGCCAGCAGCCCCCGGGTAGCGGGGCGCCCCTATGGCTACACCTTC. Protein: CASSPRVAGRPYGYTF.

J is TRBJ1-5 and V is TRBV20-1; perhaps TRBD1 as D (6 bases). The V gene lost 6 bases and the J gene lost 1 base, with 16 bases spanning the gap. Germline V gene lookup returns CDR1 DFQATT and CDR2 SNEGSKA (reference sequence). The CDR3 sequence is 15 residues long. This chain's CDR3 is CSAARGGGSNQPQHF. CDR3 DNA: TGCAGTGCGGCTCGGGGGGGCGGAAGCAATCAGCCCCAGCATTTT.

This chain joins TRBV11-2 and TRBJ1-3; no definite D call. Germline CDR1 SGHAT, CDR2 FQNNGV. This CDR3 spans 14 amino acids. V shed 4 bases and J shed 2 bases, with 9 bases lying between them. CDR3 protein: CASSSRLAGNTIYF. The CDR3, as DNA: TGTGCCAGCAGCTCCAGACTTGCTGGAAACACCATATATTTT.

Ten or more counts support this clonotype. V usage is TRBV6-5 and J usage is TRBJ2-1, with D possibly being TRBD2 (5 bases). Germline CDR1 is MNHEY and CDR2 is SVGAGI. V lost 5 bases and J lost 5, with 10 bases in between. This CDR3 has 13 amino acids. CDR3 DNA: TGTGCCAGCAGTGAACCGGGAAACAATGAGCAGTTCTTC. Translation gives CASSEPGNNEQFF.

This chain joins TRBV10-3 and TRBJ2-2, with TRBD1 matching 10 bases. The ends lost 10 bases at V and 5 bases at J; junction bases unmatched: 10. Germline V CDR1 and CDR2: ENHRY, SYGVKD. The CDR3 is 15 amino acids. The CDR3 DNA sequence: TGTGCCAGCAGCGATAGACAGGGGGCAACCGGGGAGCTGTTTTTT. Its translation: CASSDRQGATGELFF.

This clonotype turned up a few times. The CDR3, as DNA: TGTGCCAGTGTTAGGGGGGGGTATTCCACCGGGGAGCTGTTTTTT. It specifies CASVRGGYSTGELFF. The chain is built from TRBV19 and TRBJ2-2; D may be TRBD2 (7 bases). CDR3 length: 15 amino acids. Germline lookup yields CDR1 LNHDA and CDR2 SQIVND (reference sequence). V dropped 8 bases and J dropped 4 bases, with 17 bases sitting between them.

CDR3 loop: CATSEATSGGAETQYF. CDR3 bases: TGTGCCACCAGTGAGGCGACTAGCGGGGGGGCGGAGACCCAGTACTTC. This chain connects TRBV24-1 to TRBJ2-5, with TRBD2 matching 14 bases. The germline V gene has CDR1 KGHDR and CDR2 SFDVKD. The CDR3 runs to 16 residues. V lost 4 bases and J lost 5; bases outside the gene matches: 5.

This rearrangement joins TRBV11-1 to TRBJ2-7, with 11 bases that match TRBD2. V lost 6 bases and J lost 3; bases outside the gene matches: 7. The CDR3 has 15 amino acids. CDR1 and CDR2 from the germline V gene are SGHAT and FQDESV (reference sequence). CDR3 in amino acids: CASRYGTSGYYEQYF. The CDR3 DNA follows: TGTGCCAGCAGATACGGGACTAGCGGATACTACGAGCAGTACTTC.

CDR3 amino acids: CASSLKSGSNTEAFF. Here the CDR3 DNA reads TGTGCCAGCAGCTTAAAATCAGGGTCGAACACTGAAGCTTTCTTT. The chain joins TRBV7-2 to TRBJ1-1; maybe TRBD1 (5 bases). The CDR3 covers 15 residues. Germline V gene sequence: CDR1 SGHTA, CDR2 FQGNSA. V lost 2 bases and J 1 base, leaving 11 bases between the germline ends.

V gene TRBV9 combines with J gene TRBJ1-2, with D unresolved. Germline assignment: CDR1 SGDLS and CDR2 YYNGEE. Trimming took 4 bases from V and 2 from J, leaving 9 bases between them. This CDR3 is built from 13 residues. The DNA for the CDR3 is TGTGCCAGCAGCTTGGGGTTAAACTATGGCTACACCTTC. Protein sequence: CASSLGLNYGYTF.

V gene TRBV9 combines with J gene TRBJ2-7; D remains ambiguous. The germline V gene has CDR1 SGDLS and CDR2 YYNGEE. V lost 0 bases and J 5 bases, leaving 9 bases between the germline ends. There are 13 residues in the CDR3. The CDR3 region is CASSVGPANEQYF. CDR3 nucleotide sequence: TGTGCCAGCAGCGTAGGGCCCGCCAACGAGCAGTACTTC.

The chain recombines TRBV7-9 with TRBJ2-7; D may be TRBD2 (6 bases). The CDR3 runs to 14 residues. The ends were cut back, 3 bases at V and 5 bases at J, with 14 bases in the middle. Per germline, CDR1 SEHNR and CDR2 FQNEAQ (reference sequence). The CDR3 coding sequence is TGTGCCAGCAGCTTCGACACGGGAGCAGACGAGCAGTACTTC. It yields the protein CASSFDTGADEQYF.

At least ten counts were recorded for this clonotype. CDR3 sequence: CASSQRAGLNTEAFF. CDR3 DNA sequence: TGCGCCAGCAGCCAAAGGGCTGGGCTGAACACTGAAGCTTTCTTT. The chain combines TRBV4-3 with TRBJ1-1, with no clear D. Germline CDR1 LGHNA, CDR2 YSLEER. This CDR3 contains 15 residues. V was cut by 2 bases and J by 0 bases, with 10 bases left in between.

The V call is TRBV7-9, the J call TRBJ2-3, with TRBD2 as a possible D gene (6 bases). Trimming took 2 bases from V and 5 from J, leaving 8 bases between them. This CDR3 has 13 amino acids. CDR1 SEHNR and CDR2 FQNEAQ come from the germline V gene (reference sequence). The CDR3 region is CASSLYGGDTQYF. In nucleotides, the CDR3 is TGTGCCAGCAGCTTATACGGGGGAGATACGCAGTATTTT.

This rearrangement joins TRBV9 to TRBJ2-2; TRBD2 aligns across 12 bases. The germline V gene has CDR1 SGDLS and CDR2 YYNGEE. V dropped 2 bases and J dropped 6; count of bases not matched to a gene: 5. The CDR3 sequence is 16 residues long. CDR3 DNA: TGTGCCAGCAGCGTCAGACTAGCGGGAGATCCCGGGGAGCTGTTTTTT. It codes for CASSVRLAGDPGELFF.

The rearrangement links TRBV2 to TRBJ1-2, with 8 nucleotides matching TRBD1. The CDR3 consists of 14 residues. Trimming took 3 bases from V and 2 from J; bases not matched to a gene: 2. CDR1 SNHLY and CDR2 FYNNEI come from the germline V gene. Written as DNA, the CDR3 is TGTGCCAGCAGTGAGGGACAGGAGAACTATGGCTACACCTTC. Translating gives CASSEGQENYGYTF.

This clonotype was detected many times. The chain is built from TRBV5-1 and TRBJ2-2; 11 bases align to TRBD2. The length of the CDR3 is 17 residues. Germline V lookup: CDR1 SGHRS, CDR2 YFSETQ. After removal of 0 bases from V and 0 bases from J, the junction contained 1 base not matched to a gene. CDR3 DNA sequence: TGCGCCAGCAGCTTGGGACTAGCGGGGCCGAACACCGGGGAGCTGTTTTTT. Translating gives CASSLGLAGPNTGELFF.